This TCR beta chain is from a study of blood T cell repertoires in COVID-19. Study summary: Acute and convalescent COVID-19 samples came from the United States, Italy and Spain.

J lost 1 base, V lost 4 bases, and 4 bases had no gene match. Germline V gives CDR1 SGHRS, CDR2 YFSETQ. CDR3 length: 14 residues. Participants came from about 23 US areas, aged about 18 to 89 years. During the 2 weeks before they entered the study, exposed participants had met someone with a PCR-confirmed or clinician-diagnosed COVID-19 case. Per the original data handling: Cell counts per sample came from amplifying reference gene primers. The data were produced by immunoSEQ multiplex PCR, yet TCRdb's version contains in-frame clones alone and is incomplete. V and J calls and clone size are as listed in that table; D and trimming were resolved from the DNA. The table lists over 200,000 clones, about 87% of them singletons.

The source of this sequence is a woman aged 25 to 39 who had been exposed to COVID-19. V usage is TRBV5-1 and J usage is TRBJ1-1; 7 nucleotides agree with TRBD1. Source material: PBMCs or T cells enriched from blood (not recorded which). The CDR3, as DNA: TGCGCCAGCAGCCACGGACAGGAGAACACTGAAGCTTTCTTT. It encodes CASSHGQENTEAFF. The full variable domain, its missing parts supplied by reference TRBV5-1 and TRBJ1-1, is KAGVTQTPRYLIKTRGQQVTLSCSPISGHRSVSWYQQTPGQGLQFLFEYFSETQRNKGNFPGRFSGRQFSNSRSEMNVSTLELGDSALYLCASSHGQENTEAFFGQGTRLTVV.